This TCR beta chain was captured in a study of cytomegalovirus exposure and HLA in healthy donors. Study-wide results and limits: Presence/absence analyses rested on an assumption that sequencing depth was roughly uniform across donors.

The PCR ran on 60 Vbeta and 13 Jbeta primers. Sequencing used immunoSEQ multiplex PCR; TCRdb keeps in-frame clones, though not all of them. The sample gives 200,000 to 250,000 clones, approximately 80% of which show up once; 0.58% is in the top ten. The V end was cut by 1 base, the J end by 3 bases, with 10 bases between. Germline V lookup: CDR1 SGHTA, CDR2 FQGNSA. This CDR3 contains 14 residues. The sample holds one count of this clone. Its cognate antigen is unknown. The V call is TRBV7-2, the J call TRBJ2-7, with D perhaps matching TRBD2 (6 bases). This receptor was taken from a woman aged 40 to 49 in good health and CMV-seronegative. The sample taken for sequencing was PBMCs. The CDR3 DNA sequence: TGTGCCAGCAGCTTAGAGGAGGGTCACTACGAGCAGTACTTC. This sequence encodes CASSLEEGHYEQYF.